This passage covers 22 T cell receptor beta chains from one sample sequenced in a study of blood T cell repertoires in COVID-19. Sequencing was performed with immunoSEQ multiplex PCR; in TCRdb, only in-frame clones are kept and a portion is missing. The table records around 100,000 clones, around 86% of them present only once. Sample: peripheral blood. Receptors were obtained from a man aged 35-49 years with acute or convalescent COVID-19.

The table lists this clone with a few counts. V is TRBV12-3 or TRBV12-4 and J is TRBJ2-2; tentative D call: TRBD2 (6 bases). The CDR3 runs 13 residues. V was shortened by 5 bases and J by 6 bases, with 10 bases between the two germline ends. In DNA, the CDR3 is TGTGCCAGCAGTCCCAGGAGGGCCGGGGAGCTGTTTTTT. This codes for CASSPRRAGELFF.

The chain has TRBV3-1 (or the pseudogene TRBV3-2) and TRBJ2-1, with unresolved D. Germline values: CDR1 LGHDT, CDR2 YNNKEL (reference sequence). The CDR3 totals 16 residues. The ends were cut back, 0 bases at V and 1 base at J, with 10 bases in the middle. CDR3 sequence reads: CASSQEKPDSYNEQFF. CDR3 DNA sequence: TGTGCCAGCAGCCAAGAAAAACCAGATTCCTACAATGAGCAGTTCTTC.

In DNA, the CDR3 is TGCGCCAGCAGCTCCGAGGTCAGTTCGTACAATGAGCAGTTCTTC. Its translation is CASSSEVSSYNEQFF. The chain uses TRBV5-1 and TRBJ2-1; D is unresolved. Trimming removed 3 bases from V and 4 bases from J, with 14 bases in between. Germline V gene lookup returns CDR1 SGHRS and CDR2 YFSETQ. The CDR3 totals 15 residues.

This clone was observed once. This chain connects TRBV11-2 to TRBJ1-1; the match to TRBD1 covers 8 bases. Trimming cost V 2 bases and J 8 bases; bases outside gene matches: 4. Germline values: CDR1 SGHAT, CDR2 FQNNGV. The CDR3 has 13 residues. CDR3 region: CASSLFGQGEAFF. CDR3 sequence (DNA): TGTGCCAGCAGCTTATTTGGACAGGGCGAAGCTTTCTTT.

The V and J genes are TRBV19 and TRBJ2-1; TRBD2 might be the D (6 bases). The CDR3 contains 15 residues. Germline loops: CDR1 LNHDA, CDR2 SQIVND (reference sequence). The V end lost 5 bases, the J end lost 1 base, and 12 bases lay between the germline ends. In DNA form, the CDR3 reads TGTGCCAGTAGTCCCATAGCGGCGTCCTACAATGAGCAGTTCTTC. Translation: CASSPIAASYNEQFF.

This chain links TRBV12-5 with TRBJ1-1, with D possibly TRBD1 on 5 matching bases. Germline CDR1 LGHNT, CDR2 FRNRAP. The CDR3 consists of 14 residues. V was trimmed by 6 bases and J by 1 base, leaving 12 bases between them. CDR3 DNA: TGTGCTAGTGGGCCGGACACCTCGAACACTGAAGCTTTCTTT. This sequence encodes CASGPDTSNTEAFF.

The chain joins TRBV7-9 to TRBJ1-2; 7 nucleotides line up with TRBD1. J was trimmed by 6 bases and V by 0 bases; bases with no gene match: 10. The CDR3 has 16 amino acids. Per the germline V gene, CDR1 is SEHNR and CDR2 is FQNEAQ (reference sequence). The DNA of the CDR3 is TGTGCCAGCAGCTTAGCACTGATGGGACAGTCTCATGGCTACACCTTC. It encodes CASSLALMGQSHGYTF.

The CDR3, as DNA: TGTGCCAGTAGTCCGCAGGGGACTAACTATGGCTACACCTTC. Amino acids: CASSPQGTNYGYTF. The V gene is TRBV19, the J gene TRBJ1-2, with a tentative D call TRBD1 (6 bases). From germline, CDR1 is LNHDA and CDR2 SQIVND (reference sequence). This CDR3 contains 14 residues. V was cut by 5 bases and J by 0 bases, with 10 bases left in between.

The J gene is TRBJ1-2, the V gene TRBV2, with D perhaps matching TRBD1 (5 bases). Germline V gives CDR1 SNHLY, CDR2 FYNNEI. Trimming removed 2 bases at V and 10 bases at J, with 17 bases between. The CDR3 loop spans 14 amino acids. The CDR3 loop reads CASSELSARAAYTF. For the CDR3, the DNA is TGTGCCAGCAGTGAATTAAGTGCCAGGGCGGCCTACACCTTC.

This clone has a single count. V gene TRBV5-6 combines with J gene TRBJ1-6; no clear D gene. The germline V gene has CDR1 SGHDT and CDR2 YYEEEE. Trimming cost V 4 bases and J 1 base, with 3 bases left between them. The CDR3 has 13 residues. The CDR3 loop is CASSPSYNSPLHF. The CDR3, as DNA: TGTGCCAGCAGCCCGTCCTATAATTCACCCCTCCACTTT.

The chain carries TRBV20-1 and TRBJ1-2; no reliable D call. CDR1 is DFQATT and CDR2 is SNEGSKA in the germline V gene (reference sequence). The length of the CDR3 is 10 residues. The V and J ends lost 3 bases and 8 bases respectively, with 7 bases between them. The CDR3 nucleotides read TGCAGTGCTAGCGTCTCCGGCTACACCTTC. Protein: CSASVSGYTF.

The chain is built from TRBV9 and TRBJ1-2; 9 bases are a match to TRBD1. V shed 0 bases and J 2 bases; nucleotides not matched to a gene: 5. Germline V lookup: CDR1 SGDLS, CDR2 YYNGEE. There are 16 residues in the CDR3. The DNA of the CDR3 is TGTGCCAGCAGCGTAGTCGAGACAGGGGGAAACTATGGCTACACCTTC. Protein sequence: CASSVVETGGNYGYTF.

The rearrangement links TRBV7-2 to TRBJ1-3; tentative D call: TRBD1 (6 bases). Germline CDR1 reads SGHTA; CDR2 reads FQGNSA. Trimming took 5 bases from V and 0 from J, leaving 14 bases between them. The CDR3 totals 16 residues. In DNA form, the CDR3 reads TGTGCCAGCAGCACGACAGGCGGTAACTCTGGAAACACCATATATTTT. Encoded protein: CASSTTGGNSGNTIYF.

The gene calls are TRBV9 and TRBJ2-7; the match to TRBD2 covers 7 bases. Per the germline V gene, CDR1 is SGDLS and CDR2 is YYNGEE. V dropped 2 bases and J dropped 5; count of bases not matched to a gene: 7. The CDR3 length is 14 residues. CDR3 amino acids: CASSVKAGLDEQYF. The CDR3 DNA reads as TGTGCCAGCAGCGTCAAAGCGGGACTCGACGAGCAGTACTTC.

V gene TRBV30 combines with J gene TRBJ2-1, with D perhaps matching TRBD1 (5 bases). Germline V gives CDR1 GTSNPN, CDR2 SVGIG (reference sequence). V lost 2 bases and J 9 bases, leaving 14 bases between the germline ends. The CDR3 consists of 13 residues. The CDR3 spells CAWSMSRAVEQFF. Written as DNA, the CDR3 is TGTGCCTGGAGTATGAGCAGGGCGGTTGAGCAGTTCTTC. The complete variable domain, with remaining parts taken from reference TRBV30 and TRBJ2-1, reads SQTIHQWPATLVQPVGSPLSLECTVEGTSNPNLYWYRQAAGRGLQLLFYSVGIGQISSEVPQNLSASRPQDRQFILSSKKLLLSDSGFYLCAWSMSRAVEQFFGPGTRLTVL.

V usage is TRBV30 and J usage is TRBJ2-5, with D unclear. Germline V gives CDR1 GTSNPN, CDR2 SVGIG (reference sequence). The V gene lost 4 bases and the J gene lost 4 bases, with 16 bases spanning the gap. This CDR3 comprises 14 residues. The CDR3 is CAWTHGQAGETQYF. The CDR3 DNA reads as TGTGCCTGGACCCACGGCCAAGCAGGAGAGACCCAGTACTTC. The full variable domain, in which reference TRBV30 and TRBJ2-5 provide the parts outside the CDR3, is SQTIHQWPATLVQPVGSPLSLECTVEGTSNPNLYWYRQAAGRGLQLLFYSVGIGQISSEVPQNLSASRPQDRQFILSSKKLLLSDSGFYLCAWTHGQAGETQYFGPGTRLLVL.

This chain uses TRBV6-6 with TRBJ1-1, with D perhaps TRBD1 (5 bases). Trimming took 7 bases from V and 7 from J, leaving 13 bases between them. The CDR3 covers 12 residues. Looked up from germline, CDR1 is MNHNY and CDR2 is SVGAGI (reference sequence). This CDR3 is CASNSLTGEAFF. In DNA, the CDR3 is TGTGCCAGCAATTCCTTAACAGGTGAAGCTTTCTTT.

V gene TRBV7-2 combines with J gene TRBJ1-4, with no clear D. Germline assignment: CDR1 SGHTA and CDR2 FQGNSA. CDR3 length: 14 residues. Trimming removed 5 bases at V and 0 bases at J, with 7 bases between. The CDR3 sequence: CASSLYATNEKLFF. CDR3 nucleotide sequence: TGTGCCAGCAGCCTGTATGCAACTAATGAAAAACTGTTTTTT.

The genes are TRBV3-1 (or the pseudogene TRBV3-2) and TRBJ2-5; TRBD2 matches at 7 bases. The CDR3 is 14 amino acids. Germline loops: CDR1 LGHDT, CDR2 YNNKEL (reference sequence). Germline trimming cut 2 bases from V and 5 bases from J; bases unmatched to any gene: 5. The CDR3 DNA reads TGTGCCAGCAGCCAACGGGTCGGGGGGGAGACCCAGTACTTC. Translated, it gives CASSQRVGGETQYF.

The V call is TRBV25-1, the J call TRBJ1-6; unclear D gene. Trimming shortened V by 4 bases and J by 0 bases, and 4 bases separated the two germline ends. The CDR3 sequence is 14 residues long. Germline CDR1 MGHDK, CDR2 SYGVNS. CDR3 in DNA: TGTGCCAGCAGTGCGAGCTCCTATAATTCACCCCTCCACTTT. It codes for CASSASSYNSPLHF.

V usage is TRBV9 and J usage is TRBJ1-2; TRBD1 matches at 11 bases. After removal of 4 bases from V and 2 bases from J, the junction contained 4 bases not matched to a gene. There are 15 residues in the CDR3. Per germline, CDR1 SGDLS and CDR2 YYNGEE. The CDR3 is CASSPRDRGNYGYTF. The CDR3 nucleotides are TGTGCCAGCAGCCCCCGGGACAGGGGGAACTATGGCTACACCTTC. Full variable domain (missing parts from reference TRBV9 and TRBJ1-2): DSGVTQTPKHLITATGQRVTLRCSPRSGDLSVYWYQQSLDQGLQFLIQYYNGEERAKGNILERFSAQQFPDLHSELNLSSLELGDSALYFCASSPRDRGNYGYTFGSGTRLTVV.

J is TRBJ1-1 and V is TRBV30; D unclear. There are 16 residues in the CDR3. V lost 1 base and J 1 base, leaving 16 bases between the germline ends. The V gene's germline CDR1 is GTSNPN and CDR2 SVGIG (reference sequence). This chain's CDR3 is CAWSAPFKAGNTEAFF. CDR3 in DNA: TGTGCCTGGAGTGCCCCTTTTAAAGCAGGGAACACTGAAGCTTTCTTT. Together with reference TRBV30 and TRBJ1-1, the CDR3 gives the full variable domain: SQTIHQWPATLVQPVGSPLSLECTVEGTSNPNLYWYRQAAGRGLQLLFYSVGIGQISSEVPQNLSASRPQDRQFILSSKKLLLSDSGFYLCAWSAPFKAGNTEAFFGQGTRLTVV.